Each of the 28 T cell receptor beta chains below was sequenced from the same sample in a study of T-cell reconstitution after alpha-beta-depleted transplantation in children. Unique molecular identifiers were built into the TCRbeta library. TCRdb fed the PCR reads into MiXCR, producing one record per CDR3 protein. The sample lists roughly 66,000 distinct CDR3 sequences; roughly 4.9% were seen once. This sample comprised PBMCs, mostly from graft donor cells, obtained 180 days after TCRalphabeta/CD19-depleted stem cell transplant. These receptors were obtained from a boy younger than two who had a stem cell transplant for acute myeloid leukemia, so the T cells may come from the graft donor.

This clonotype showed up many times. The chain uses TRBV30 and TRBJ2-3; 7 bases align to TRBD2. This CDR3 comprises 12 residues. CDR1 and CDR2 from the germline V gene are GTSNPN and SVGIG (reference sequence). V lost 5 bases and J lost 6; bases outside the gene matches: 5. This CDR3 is CAWSGGRDTQYF. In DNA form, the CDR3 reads TGTGCCTGGTCGGGGGGTAGGGATACGCAGTATTTT.

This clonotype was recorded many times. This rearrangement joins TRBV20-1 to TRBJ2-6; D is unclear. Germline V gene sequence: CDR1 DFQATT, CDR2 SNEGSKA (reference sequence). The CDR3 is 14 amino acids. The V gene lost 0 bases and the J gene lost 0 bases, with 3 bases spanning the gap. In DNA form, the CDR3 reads TGCAGTGCTAGAGATTACTCTGGGGCCAACGTCCTGACTTTC. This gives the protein CSARDYSGANVLTF.

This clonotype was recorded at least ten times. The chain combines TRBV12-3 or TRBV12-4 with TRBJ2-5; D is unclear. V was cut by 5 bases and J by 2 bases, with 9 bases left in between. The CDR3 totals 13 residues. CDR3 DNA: TGTGCCAGCAGTCGACGGAGACAAGAGACCCAGTACTTC. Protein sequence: CASSRRRQETQYF.

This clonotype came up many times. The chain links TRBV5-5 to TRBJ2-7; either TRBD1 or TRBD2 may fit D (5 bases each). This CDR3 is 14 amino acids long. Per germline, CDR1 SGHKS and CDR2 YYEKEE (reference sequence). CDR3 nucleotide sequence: TGTCTCATCCCCTGCAGGGAGAGCTCCTACGAGCAGTACGTC. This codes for CLIPCRESSYEQYV.

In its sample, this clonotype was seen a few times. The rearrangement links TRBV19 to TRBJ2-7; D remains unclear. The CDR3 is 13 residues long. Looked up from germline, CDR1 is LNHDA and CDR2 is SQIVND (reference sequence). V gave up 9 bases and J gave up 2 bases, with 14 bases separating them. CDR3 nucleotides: TGTGCCAGCCGATCGGACCAACCCTACGAGCAGTACGTC. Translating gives CASRSDQPYEQYV.

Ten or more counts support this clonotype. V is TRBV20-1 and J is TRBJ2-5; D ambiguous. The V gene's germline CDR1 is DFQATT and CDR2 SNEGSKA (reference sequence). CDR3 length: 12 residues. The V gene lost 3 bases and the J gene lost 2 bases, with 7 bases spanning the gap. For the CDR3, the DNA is TGCAGTGCTAGTGCAGGACAAGAGACCCAGTACTTC. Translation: CSASAGQETQYF.

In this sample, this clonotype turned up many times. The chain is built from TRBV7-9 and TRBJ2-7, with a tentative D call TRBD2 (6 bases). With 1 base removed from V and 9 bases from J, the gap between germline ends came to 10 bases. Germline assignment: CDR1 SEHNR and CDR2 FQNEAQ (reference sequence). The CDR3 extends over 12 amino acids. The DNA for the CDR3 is TGTGCCAGCAGCTTAGGGGGGGTTTCGCAGTACGTC. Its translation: CASSLGGVSQYV.

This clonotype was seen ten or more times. DNA of the CDR3: TGCGCCAGCAGCTTGGACACGGGGCGTAGTGAAAAACTGTTTTTT. This codes for CASSLDTGRSEKLFF. V usage is TRBV5-1 and J usage is TRBJ1-4, with D perhaps TRBD1 (5 bases). Trimming left V 0 bases short and J 7 bases short, with 13 bases between. Germline loops: CDR1 SGHRS, CDR2 YFSETQ. CDR3 length: 15 amino acids. Based on the CDR3 plus reference TRBV5-1 and TRBJ1-4, the full variable domain is KAGVTQTPRYLIKTRGQQVTLSCSPISGHRSVSWYQQTPGQGLQFLFEYFSETQRNKGNFPGRFSGRQFSNSRSEMNVSTLELGDSALYLCASSLDTGRSEKLFFGSGTQLSVL.

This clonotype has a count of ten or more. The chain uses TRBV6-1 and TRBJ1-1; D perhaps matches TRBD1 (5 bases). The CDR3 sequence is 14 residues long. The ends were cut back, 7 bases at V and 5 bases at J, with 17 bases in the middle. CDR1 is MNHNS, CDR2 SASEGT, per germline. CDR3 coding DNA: TGTGCCAGCACCATCCTACCGCGGGGGACTGAAGCTTTCTTT. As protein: CASTILPRGTEAFF.

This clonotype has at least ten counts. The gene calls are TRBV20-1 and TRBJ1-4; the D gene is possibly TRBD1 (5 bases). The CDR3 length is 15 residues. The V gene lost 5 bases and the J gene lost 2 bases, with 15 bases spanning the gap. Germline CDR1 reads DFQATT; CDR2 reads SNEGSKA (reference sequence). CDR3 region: CSALSGGRTNEKLFF. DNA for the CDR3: TGCAGTGCTCTCAGTGGGGGAAGGACTAATGAAAAACTGTTTTTT.

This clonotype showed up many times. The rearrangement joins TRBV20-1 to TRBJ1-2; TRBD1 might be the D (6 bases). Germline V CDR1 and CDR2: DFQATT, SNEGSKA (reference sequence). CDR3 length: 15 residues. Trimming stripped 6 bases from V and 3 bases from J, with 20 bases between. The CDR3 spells CSAPVGGIWDYGYTF. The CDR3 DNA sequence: TGCAGTGCCCCAGTGGGGGGCATTTGGGACTATGGCTACACCTTC.

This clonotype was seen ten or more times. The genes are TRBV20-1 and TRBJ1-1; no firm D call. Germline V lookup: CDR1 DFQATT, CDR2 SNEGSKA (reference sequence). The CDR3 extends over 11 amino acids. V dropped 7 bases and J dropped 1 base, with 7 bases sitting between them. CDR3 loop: CSVRTNTEAFF. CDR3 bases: TGCAGTGTTCGGACGAACACTGAAGCTTTCTTT.

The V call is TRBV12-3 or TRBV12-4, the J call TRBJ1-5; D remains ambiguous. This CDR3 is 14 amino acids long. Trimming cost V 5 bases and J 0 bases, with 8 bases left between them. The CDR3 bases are TGTGCCAGCAGTCTGACATTTAGCAATCAGCCCCAGCATTTT. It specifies CASSLTFSNQPQHF.

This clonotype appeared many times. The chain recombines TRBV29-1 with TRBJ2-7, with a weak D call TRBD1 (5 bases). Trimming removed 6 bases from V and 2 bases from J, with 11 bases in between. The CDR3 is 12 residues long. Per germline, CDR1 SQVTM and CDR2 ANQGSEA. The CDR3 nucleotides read TGCAGCGTAGGCCAGGGAACCTACGAGCAGTACTTC. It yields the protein CSVGQGTYEQYF.

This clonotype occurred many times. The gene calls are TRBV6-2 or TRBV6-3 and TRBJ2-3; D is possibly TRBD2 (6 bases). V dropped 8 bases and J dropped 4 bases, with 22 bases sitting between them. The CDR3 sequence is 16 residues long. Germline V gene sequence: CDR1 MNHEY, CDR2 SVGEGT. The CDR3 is CASHPMGAGFSDTQYF. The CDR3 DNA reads TGTGCCAGCCATCCTATGGGAGCGGGTTTCTCAGATACGCAGTATTTT.

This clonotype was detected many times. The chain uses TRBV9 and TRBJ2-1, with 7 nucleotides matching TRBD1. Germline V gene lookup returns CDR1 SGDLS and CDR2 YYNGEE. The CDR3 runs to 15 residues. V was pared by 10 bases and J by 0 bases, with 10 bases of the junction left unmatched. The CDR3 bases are TGTGCCGCAACATGTAGGGACAGCTCCTACAATGAGCAGTTCTTC. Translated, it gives CAATCRDSSYNEQFF.

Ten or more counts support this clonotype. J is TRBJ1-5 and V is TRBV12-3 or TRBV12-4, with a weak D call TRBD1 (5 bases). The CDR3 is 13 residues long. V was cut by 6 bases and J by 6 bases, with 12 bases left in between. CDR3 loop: CASSEVQVQPQHF. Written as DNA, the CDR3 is TGTGCCAGCAGCGAAGTACAGGTTCAGCCCCAGCATTTT.

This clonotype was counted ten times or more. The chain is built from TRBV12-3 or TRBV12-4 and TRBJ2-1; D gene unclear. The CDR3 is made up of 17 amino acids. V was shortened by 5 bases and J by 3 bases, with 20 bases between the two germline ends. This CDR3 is CASSPTNAGSLYNEQFF. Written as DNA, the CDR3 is TGTGCCAGCAGTCCCACTAATGCAGGATCCCTCTACAATGAGCAGTTCTTC.

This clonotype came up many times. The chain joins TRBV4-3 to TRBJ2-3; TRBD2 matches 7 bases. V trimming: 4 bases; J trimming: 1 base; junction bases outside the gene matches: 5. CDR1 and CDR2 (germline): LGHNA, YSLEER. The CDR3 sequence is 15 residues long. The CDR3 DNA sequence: TGCGCCAGCAGCCGTAGCGGGCTACGCACAGATACGCAGTATTTT. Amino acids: CASSRSGLRTDTQYF.

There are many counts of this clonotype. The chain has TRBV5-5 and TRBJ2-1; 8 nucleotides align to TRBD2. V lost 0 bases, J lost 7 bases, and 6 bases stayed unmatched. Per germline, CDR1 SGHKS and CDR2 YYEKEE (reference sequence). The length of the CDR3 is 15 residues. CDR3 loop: CASSLVAGGLNEQFF. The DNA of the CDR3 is TGTGCCAGCAGCTTGGTGGCGGGGGGCCTTAATGAGCAGTTCTTC. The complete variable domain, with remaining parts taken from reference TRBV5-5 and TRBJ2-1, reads DAGVTQSPTHLIKTRGQQVTLRCSPISGHKSVSWYQQVLGQGPQFIFQYYEKEERGRGNFPDRFSARQFPNYSSELNVNALLLGDSALYLCASSLVAGGLNEQFFGPGTRLTVL.

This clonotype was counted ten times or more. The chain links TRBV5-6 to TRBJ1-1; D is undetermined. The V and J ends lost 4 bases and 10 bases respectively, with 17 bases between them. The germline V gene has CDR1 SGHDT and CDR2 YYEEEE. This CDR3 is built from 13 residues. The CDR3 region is CASSRLDVARAFF. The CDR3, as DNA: TGTGCCAGCAGCCGGTTAGACGTGGCGAGAGCTTTCTTT.

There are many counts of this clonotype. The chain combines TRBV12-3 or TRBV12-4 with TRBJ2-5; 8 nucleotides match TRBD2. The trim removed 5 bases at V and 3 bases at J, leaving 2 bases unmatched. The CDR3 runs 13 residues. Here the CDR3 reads CASSPGGEETQYF. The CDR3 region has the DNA TGTGCCAGCAGTCCGGGAGGGGAAGAGACCCAGTACTTC.

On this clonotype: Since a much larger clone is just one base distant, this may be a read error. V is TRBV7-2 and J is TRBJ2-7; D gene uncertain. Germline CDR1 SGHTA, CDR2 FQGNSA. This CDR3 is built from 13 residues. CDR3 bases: TGTGCCAGCAGCTTAGCTCACGTATACGAGCGGTACTTC. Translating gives CASSLAHVYERYF.

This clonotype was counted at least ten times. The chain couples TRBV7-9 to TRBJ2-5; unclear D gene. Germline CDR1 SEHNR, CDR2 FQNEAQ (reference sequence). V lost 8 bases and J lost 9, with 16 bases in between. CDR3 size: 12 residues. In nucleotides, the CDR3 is TGTGCCAGCTCCCTCTCGGATAGGTCCCAGTACTTC. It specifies CASSLSDRSQYF.

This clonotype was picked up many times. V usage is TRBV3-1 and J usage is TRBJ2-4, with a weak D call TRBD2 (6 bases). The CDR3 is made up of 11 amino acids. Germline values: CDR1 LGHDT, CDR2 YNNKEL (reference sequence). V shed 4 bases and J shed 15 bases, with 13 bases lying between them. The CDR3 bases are TGTGCCAGCAGCCGGGGACTGTATAGGTACTTC. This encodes CASSRGLYRYF. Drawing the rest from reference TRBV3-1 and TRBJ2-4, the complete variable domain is DTAVSQTPKYLVTQMGNDKSIKCEQNLGHDTMYWYKQDSKKFLKIMFSYNNKELIINETVPNRFSPKSPDKAHLNLHINSLELGDSAVYFCASSRGLYRYFGAGTRLSVL.

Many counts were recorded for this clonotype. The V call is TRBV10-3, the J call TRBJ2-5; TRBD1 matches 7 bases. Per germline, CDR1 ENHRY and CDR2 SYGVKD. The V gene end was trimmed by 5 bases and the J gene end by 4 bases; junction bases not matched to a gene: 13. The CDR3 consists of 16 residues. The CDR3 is CAISRHLDRSGETQYF. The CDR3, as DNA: TGTGCCATCAGTAGACACCTGGACAGGTCGGGAGAGACCCAGTACTTC.

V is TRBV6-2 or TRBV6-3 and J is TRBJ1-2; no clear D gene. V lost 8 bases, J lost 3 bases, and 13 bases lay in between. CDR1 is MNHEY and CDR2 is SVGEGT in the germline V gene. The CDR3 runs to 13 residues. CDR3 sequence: CASDPRHHYGYTF. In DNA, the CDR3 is TGTGCCAGCGACCCGAGACACCACTATGGCTACACCTTC.

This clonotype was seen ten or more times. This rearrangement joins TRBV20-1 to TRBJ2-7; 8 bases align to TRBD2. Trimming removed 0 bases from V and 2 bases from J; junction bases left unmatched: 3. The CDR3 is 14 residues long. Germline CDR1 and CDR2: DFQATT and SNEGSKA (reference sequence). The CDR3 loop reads CSARDRGGTYEQYF. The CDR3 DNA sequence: TGCAGTGCTAGAGATCGCGGGGGGACCTACGAGCAGTACTTC.